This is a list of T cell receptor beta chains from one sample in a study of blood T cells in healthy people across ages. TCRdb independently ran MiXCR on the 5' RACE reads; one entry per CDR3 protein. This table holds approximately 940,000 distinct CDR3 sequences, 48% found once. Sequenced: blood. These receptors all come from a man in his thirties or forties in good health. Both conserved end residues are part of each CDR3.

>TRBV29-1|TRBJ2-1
CSVPLAGDFNEQFF
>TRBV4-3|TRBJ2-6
CASSQERGRPGANVLTF
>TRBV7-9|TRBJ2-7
CASSRPGQGGYYEQYF
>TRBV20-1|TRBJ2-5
CSAREAGTVGSSQETQYF
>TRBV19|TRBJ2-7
CASSIYINYEQYF
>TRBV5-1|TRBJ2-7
CASSLPGTSPYEQYF
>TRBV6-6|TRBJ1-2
CASSYKEGYTF
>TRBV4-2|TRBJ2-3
CASSQELTGTSTDTQYF
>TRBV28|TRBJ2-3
CASSFNRAEGEGGTTDTQYF
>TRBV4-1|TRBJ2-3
CASSQDKSGGITDTQYF
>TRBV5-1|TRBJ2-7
CASSVAYGYEQYF
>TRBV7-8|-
CANSQRTGNYEQYF
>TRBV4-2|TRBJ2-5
CASGQDQETQYF
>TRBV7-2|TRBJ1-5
CASSLTGSAGGNQPQHF
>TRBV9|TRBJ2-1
CASSVGPSSYNEQFF
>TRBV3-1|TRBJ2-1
CASSRALGNEQFF
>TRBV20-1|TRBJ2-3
CSARGQGGPDTQYF
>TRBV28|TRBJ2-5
CASSRTTAARAQYF
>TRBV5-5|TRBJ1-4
CASSHRGPLSEKLFF
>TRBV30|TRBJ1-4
CAWSVPVAGRREKLFF
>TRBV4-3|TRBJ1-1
CASSQVSVTGEAFF
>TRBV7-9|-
CASSTPGPVEQYF
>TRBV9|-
CASSPKGESVPYEQYF
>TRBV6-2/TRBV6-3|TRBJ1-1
CASRRKREVTEAFF
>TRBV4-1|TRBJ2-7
CASSQPDREFYEQYF
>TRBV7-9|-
CASSLDKSEQYF
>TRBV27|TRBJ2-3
CASSPTGDPSTDTQYF
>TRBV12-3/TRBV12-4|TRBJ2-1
CASSVGGGPNEQFF
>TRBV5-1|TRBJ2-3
CASSLVKAGTSGSDTQYF
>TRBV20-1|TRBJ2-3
CSASPTGRQGKRTDTQYF
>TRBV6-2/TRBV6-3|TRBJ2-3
CASSYTSGGPGTDTQYF